By share, the clone carrying this T cell receptor beta chain counts as medium-sized. The target antigen is unknown. Full-length variable regions came from constant-region reverse primers plus semi-nested Nested Universal Primer A PCR. Each CDR3 protein gets one entry after TCRdb re-called the 5' RACE reads with MiXCR. The sample carries more than 8,000 distinct CDR3 sequences, roughly 25% recorded once. Cells sorted as Tregs were CD4+, CD25+ and CD127-/low. V gave up 6 bases and J gave up 3 bases, with 15 bases separating them. The CDR3 spans 15 residues. Germline V lookup: CDR1 KGHSY, CDR2 FQNENV. Findings and caveats of the study: Greatest tumor Treg TCR overlap was with tumor naive CD4+ cells.

The chain employs TRBV16 and TRBJ1-5, with a tentative D call TRBD1 (6 bases). Input material: Tregs sorted from blood. This receptor was identified in a female donor with breast cancer. The CDR3 loop reads CASSRRGQDNQPQHF. In DNA form, the CDR3 reads TGTGCCAGCAGTCGCCGGGGGCAGGACAATCAGCCCCAGCATTTT.